What follows is one T cell receptor beta chain and its context. Its specificity is unknown. Trimming took off 0 bases at V and 11 bases at J, with 11 bases between the two ends. CDR3 length equals 13 residues. CDR1 is LNHDA, CDR2 SQIVND, per germline (reference sequence). This entry comes from a study of radiotherapy plus CTLA-4 blockade in lung cancer. Study background: An objective response was seen in 18% of patients, and disease control in 25% to 40%. Study conclusions and caveats: According to reports, early shifts in blood T cell clones, alongside interferon-beta, forecast response most accurately.

Measured with immunoSEQ multiplex PCR; TCRdb has only the in-frame clones, and not every one. Of 75,000 to 100,000 clones listed, 70% to 90% are singletons. The rearrangement uses TRBV19 and TRBJ1-5; D perhaps matches TRBD1 (6 bases). The clonotype comes from a human donor with non-small cell lung cancer that progressed on radiotherapy plus ipilimumab. The sequencing used peripheral blood, collected from a patient treated with radiotherapy plus ipilimumab. The CDR3 coding sequence is TGTGCCAGTAGTATAGAGCGTACAGGGACCCAGCATTTT. Encoded protein: CASSIERTGTQHF. The full variable domain, with the rest looked up from reference TRBV19 and TRBJ1-5, is DGGITQSPKYLFRKEGQNVTLSCEQNLNHDAMYWYRQDPGQGLRLIYYSQIVNDFQKGDIAEGYSVSREKKESFPLTVTSAQKNPTAFYLCASSIERTGTQHFGDGTRLSIL.